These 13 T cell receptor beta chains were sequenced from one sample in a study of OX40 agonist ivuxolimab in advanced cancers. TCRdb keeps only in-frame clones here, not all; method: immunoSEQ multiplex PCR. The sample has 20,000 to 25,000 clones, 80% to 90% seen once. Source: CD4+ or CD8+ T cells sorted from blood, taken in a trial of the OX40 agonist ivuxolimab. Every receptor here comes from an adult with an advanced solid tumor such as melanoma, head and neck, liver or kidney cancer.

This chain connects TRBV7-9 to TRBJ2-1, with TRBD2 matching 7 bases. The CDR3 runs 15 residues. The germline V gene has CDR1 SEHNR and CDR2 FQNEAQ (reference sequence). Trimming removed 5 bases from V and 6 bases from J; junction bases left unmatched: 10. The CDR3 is CASSPFMGGTNEQFF. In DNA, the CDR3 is TGTGCCAGCAGCCCATTCATGGGGGGGACCAATGAGCAGTTCTTC.

The CDR3 DNA sequence: TGTGCCAGCAGCTTAGTTCTTGGACAGGGACCCGCGGATACGCAGTATTTT. It specifies CASSLVLGQGPADTQYF. The chain employs TRBV7-9 and TRBJ2-3, with 8 bases fitting TRBD1. Germline V gene sequence: CDR1 SEHNR, CDR2 FQNEAQ (reference sequence). The CDR3 runs 17 residues. J lost 6 bases, V lost 1 base, and 12 bases had no gene match.

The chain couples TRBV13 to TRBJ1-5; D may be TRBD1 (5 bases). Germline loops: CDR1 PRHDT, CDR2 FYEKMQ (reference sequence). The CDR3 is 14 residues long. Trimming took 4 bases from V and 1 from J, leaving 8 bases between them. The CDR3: CASSSDRSNQPQHF. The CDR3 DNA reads TGTGCCAGCAGCTCTGACAGAAGCAATCAGCCCCAGCATTTT.

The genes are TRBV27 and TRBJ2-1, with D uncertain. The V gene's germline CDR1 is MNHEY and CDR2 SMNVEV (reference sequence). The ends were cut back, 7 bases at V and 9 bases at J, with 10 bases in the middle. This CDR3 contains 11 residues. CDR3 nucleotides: TGTGCCAGCAATACGGACGCTGAGCAGTTCTTC. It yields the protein CASNTDAEQFF.

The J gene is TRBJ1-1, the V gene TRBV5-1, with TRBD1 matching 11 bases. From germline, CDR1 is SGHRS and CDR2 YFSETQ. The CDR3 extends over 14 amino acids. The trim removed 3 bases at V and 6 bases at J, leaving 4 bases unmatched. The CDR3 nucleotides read TGCGCCAGCAGCTCAGGACAGGGGGCCCCTGAAGCTTTCTTT. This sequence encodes CASSSGQGAPEAFF.

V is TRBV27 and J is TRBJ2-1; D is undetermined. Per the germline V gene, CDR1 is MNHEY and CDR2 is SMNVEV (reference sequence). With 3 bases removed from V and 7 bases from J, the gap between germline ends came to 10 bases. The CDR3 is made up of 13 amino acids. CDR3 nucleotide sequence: TGTGCCAGCAGTTTGTCCCCCCCGAATGAGCAGTTCTTC. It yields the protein CASSLSPPNEQFF.

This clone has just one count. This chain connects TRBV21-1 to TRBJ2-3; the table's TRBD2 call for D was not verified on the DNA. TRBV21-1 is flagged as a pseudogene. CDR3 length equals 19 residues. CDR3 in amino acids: CASSKFLWLMGALTDTQYF. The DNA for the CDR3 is TGTGCCAGCAGCAAGTTTTTGTGGCTTATGGGAGCCCTCACAGATACGCAGTATTTT.

In nucleotides, the CDR3 is TGTGCCAGCAGTTTATCCGGGTGGAACGTCTACGAGCAGTACTTC. It is translated as CASSLSGWNVYEQYF. This chain uses TRBV27 with TRBJ2-7; no clear D. The germline V and J ends were trimmed by 0 bases and 3 bases, with 12 bases remaining between them. Germline V gives CDR1 MNHEY, CDR2 SMNVEV (reference sequence). The CDR3 totals 15 residues.

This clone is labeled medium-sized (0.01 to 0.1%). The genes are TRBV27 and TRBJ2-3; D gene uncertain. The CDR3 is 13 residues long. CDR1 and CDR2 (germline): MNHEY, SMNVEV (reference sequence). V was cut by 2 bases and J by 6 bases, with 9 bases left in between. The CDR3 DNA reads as TGTGCCAGCAGTTTAAATAGGTGGGATACGCAGTATTTT. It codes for CASSLNRWDTQYF.

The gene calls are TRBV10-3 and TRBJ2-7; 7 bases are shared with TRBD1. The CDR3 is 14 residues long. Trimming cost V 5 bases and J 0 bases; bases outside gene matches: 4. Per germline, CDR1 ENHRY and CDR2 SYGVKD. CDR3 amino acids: CAISPTGSSYEQYF. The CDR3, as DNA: TGTGCCATCAGTCCGACAGGGAGCTCCTACGAGCAGTACTTC.

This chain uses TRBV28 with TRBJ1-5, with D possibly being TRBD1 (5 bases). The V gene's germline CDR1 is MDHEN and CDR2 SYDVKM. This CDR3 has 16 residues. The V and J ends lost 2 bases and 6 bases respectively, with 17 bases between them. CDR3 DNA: TGTGCCAGCAGTTTAGAGCAGGGAAATCTTATTCAGCCCCAGCATTTT. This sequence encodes CASSLEQGNLIQPQHF. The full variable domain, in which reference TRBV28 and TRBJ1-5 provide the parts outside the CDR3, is DVKVTQSSRYLVKRTGEKVFLECVQDMDHENMFWYRQDPGLGLRLIYFSYDVKMKEKGDIPEGYSVSREKKERFSLILESASTNQTSMYLCASSLEQGNLIQPQHFGDGTRLSIL.

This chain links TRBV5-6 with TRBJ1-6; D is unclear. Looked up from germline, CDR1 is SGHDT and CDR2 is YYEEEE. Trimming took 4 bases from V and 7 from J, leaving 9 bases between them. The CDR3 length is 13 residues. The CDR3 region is CASSPVPNSPLHF. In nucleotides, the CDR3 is TGTGCCAGCAGCCCCGTCCCGAATTCACCCCTCCACTTT. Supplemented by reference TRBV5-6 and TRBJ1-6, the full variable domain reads DAGVTQSPTHLIKTRGQQVTLRCSPKSGHDTVSWYQQALGQGPQFIFQYYEEEERQRGNFPDRFSGHQFPNYSSELNVNALLLGDSALYLCASSPVPNSPLHFGNGTRLTVT.

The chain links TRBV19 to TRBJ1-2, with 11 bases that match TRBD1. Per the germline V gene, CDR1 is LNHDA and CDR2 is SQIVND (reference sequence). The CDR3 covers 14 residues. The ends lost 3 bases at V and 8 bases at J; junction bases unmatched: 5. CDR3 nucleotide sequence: TGTGCCAGTAGTATCGGACAGGGGGCTTTGGGCTACACCTTC. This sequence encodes CASSIGQGALGYTF.